The TCR beta chain under discussion was sequenced for a study of T cell responses to AZD1222 COVID-19 vaccine. General observations from the study: Only six or seven AZD1222 recipients tested seropositive at baseline. Mostly white British, mostly female donors; authors suggested clonal diversity may be underestimated. Reports say nearly half of spike-specific TCRs go after unmutated variant regions. The study found vaccine-associated CD4 TCRs spanning spike, dominant at 160-218 and 743-854.

Trimming at V came to 3 bases and at J to 4 bases, leaving 10 bases not matched to a gene. The CDR3 covers 17 residues. Per germline, CDR1 SGHRS and CDR2 YFSETQ. In its sample, this clone was seen once. The antigen remains undetermined. Data came from immunoSEQ multiplex PCR; TCRdb stores just in-frame clones and leaves some out. The sample holds around 100,000 clones, about nine tenths seen once. This sequence was found in an adult in good health. Source: peripheral blood, taken on day 0 of AZD1222 vaccination. The V call is TRBV5-1, the J call TRBJ2-2, with 9 bases matching TRBD2. CDR3 DNA: TGCGCCAGCAGCTCCGGGACTAGCTGGGAGAGCACCGGGGAGCTGTTTTTT. Its translation: CASSSGTSWESTGELFF.